This T cell receptor (beta chain) originates from a study of T cell responses to AZD1222 COVID-19 vaccine. A word on this clone: Antigen unknown.

The repertoire was sequenced with immunoSEQ multiplex PCR; TCRdb's copy has only in-frame clones and lacks some. This sample has 110,000 to 150,000 clones, with roughly 90% found just once. Points from the study as a whole: In all cases, repertoires were sampled only after the peak T cell response. A reported finding is that nearly half of spike-specific TCRs target unmutated variant regions. Only 5 or 6 AZD1222 recipients were seropositive at baseline. The breadth and depth of Spike-specific TCRs increased once two AZD1222 doses had been given.

This clonotype was obtained from an adult who received the AZD1222 COVID-19 vaccine. The sample consisted of peripheral blood, taken 28 days after the second AZD1222 dose.

CDR3 nucleotides: TGTGCCAGCAGCTTGGCCCGAGGCACCTACAATGAGCAGTTCTTC. Translated, it gives CASSLARGTYNEQFF. This sequence joins TRBV5-6 and TRBJ2-1; no clear D gene. Germline CDR1 is SGHDT and CDR2 is YYEEEE. This CDR3 has 15 amino acids. Trimming cost V 0 bases and J 2 bases, with 9 bases left between them.